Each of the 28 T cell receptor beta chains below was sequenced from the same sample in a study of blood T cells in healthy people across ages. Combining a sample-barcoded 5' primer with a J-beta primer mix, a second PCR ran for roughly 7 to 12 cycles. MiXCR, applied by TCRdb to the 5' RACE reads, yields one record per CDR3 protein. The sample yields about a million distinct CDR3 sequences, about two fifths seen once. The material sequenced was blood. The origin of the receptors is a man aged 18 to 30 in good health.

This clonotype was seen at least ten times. CDR3 bases: TGTGCCAGCAGCCCACGACAGGGGGAGGGCACTGAAGCTTTCTTT. Its protein product is CASSPRQGEGTEAFF. V and J are TRBV7-8 and TRBJ1-1; 9 bases align to TRBD1. This CDR3 region has 15 residues. The trim removed 5 bases at V and 4 bases at J, leaving 8 bases unmatched. The germline V gene has CDR1 SGHVS and CDR2 FQNEAQ.

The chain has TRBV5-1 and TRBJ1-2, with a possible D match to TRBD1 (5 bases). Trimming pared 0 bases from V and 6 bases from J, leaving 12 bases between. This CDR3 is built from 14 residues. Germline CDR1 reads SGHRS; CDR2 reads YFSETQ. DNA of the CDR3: TGCGCCAGCAGCTTGGGTCCAGGGCGGAATGGCTACACCTTC. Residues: CASSLGPGRNGYTF.

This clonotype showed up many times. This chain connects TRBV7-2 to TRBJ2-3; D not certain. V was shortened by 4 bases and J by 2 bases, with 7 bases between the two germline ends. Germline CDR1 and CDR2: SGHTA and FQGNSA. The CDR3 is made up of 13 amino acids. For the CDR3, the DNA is TGTGCCAGCAGCTCCGACCTCACAGATACGCAGTATTTT. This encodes CASSSDLTDTQYF.

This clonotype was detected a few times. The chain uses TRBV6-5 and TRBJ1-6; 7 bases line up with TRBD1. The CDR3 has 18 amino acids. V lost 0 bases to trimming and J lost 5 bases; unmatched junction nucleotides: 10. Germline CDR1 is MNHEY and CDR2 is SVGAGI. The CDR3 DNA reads TGTGCCAGCAGTTACTCGAGGAGGGGGCGATTTAATAATTCACCCCTCCACTTT. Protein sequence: CASSYSRRGRFNNSPLHF.

This chain's CDR3 is CASSLEGTGGEQFF. In nucleotides, the CDR3 is TGTGCCAGCAGTTTGGAGGGGACAGGGGGCGAGCAGTTCTTC. The V and J genes are TRBV28 and TRBJ2-1, with 12 bases lining up with TRBD1. This CDR3 has 14 amino acids. Germline CDR1 is MDHEN and CDR2 is SYDVKM. Trimming took 3 bases from V and 10 from J; bases not matched to a gene: 4.

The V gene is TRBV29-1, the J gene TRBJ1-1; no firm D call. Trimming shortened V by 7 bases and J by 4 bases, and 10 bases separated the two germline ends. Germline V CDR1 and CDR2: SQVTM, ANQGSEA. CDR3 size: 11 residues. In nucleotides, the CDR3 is TGCAGCGCCCACCGGGGCACTGAAGCTTTCTTT. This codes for CSAHRGTEAFF.

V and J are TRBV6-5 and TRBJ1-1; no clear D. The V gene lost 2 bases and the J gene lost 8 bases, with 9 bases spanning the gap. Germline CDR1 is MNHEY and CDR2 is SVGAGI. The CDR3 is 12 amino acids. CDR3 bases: TGTGCCAGCAGTTACAATTCGGGGGAAGCTTTCTTT. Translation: CASSYNSGEAFF.

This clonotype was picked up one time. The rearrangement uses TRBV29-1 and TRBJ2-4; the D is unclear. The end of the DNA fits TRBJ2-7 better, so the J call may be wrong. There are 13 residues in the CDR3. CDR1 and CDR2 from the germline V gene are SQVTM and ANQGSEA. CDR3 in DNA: TGCAGCGTTGAAGGAAGGGTAGCAGGCGAGCAGTACTTC. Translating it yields CSVEGRVAGEQYF.

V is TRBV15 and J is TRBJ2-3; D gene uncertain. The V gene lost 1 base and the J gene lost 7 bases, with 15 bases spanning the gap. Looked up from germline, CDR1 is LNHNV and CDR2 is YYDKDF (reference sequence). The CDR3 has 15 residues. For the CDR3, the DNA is TGTGCCACCAGCAGAGGGGATGGGGAAGGGAATACGCAGTATTTT. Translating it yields CATSRGDGEGNTQYF. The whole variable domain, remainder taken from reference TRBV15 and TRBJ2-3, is DAMVIQNPRYQVTQFGKPVTLSCSQTLNHNVMYWYQQKSSQAPKLLFHYYDKDFNNEADTPDNFQSRRPNTSFCFLDIRSPGLGDTAMYLCATSRGDGEGNTQYFGPGTRLTVL.

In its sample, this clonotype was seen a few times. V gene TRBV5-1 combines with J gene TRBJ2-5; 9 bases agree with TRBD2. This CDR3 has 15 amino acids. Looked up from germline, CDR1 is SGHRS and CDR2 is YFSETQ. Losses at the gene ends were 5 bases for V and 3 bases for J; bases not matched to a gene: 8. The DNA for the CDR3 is TGCGCCAGCAGTTTAGGACTAGCGAGAGAAGAGACCCAGTACTTC. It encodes CASSLGLAREETQYF.

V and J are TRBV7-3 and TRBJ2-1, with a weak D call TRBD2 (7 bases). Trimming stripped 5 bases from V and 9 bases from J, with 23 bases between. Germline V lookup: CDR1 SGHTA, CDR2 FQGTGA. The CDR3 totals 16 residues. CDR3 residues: CASSEGGYTTRGEQFF. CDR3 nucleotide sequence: TGTGCCAGCAGCGAGGGGGGGTACACGACAAGGGGTGAGCAGTTCTTC.

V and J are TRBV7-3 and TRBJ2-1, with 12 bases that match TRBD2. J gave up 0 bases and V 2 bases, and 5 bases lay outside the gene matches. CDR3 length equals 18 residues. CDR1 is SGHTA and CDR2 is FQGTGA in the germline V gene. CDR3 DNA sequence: TGTGCCAGCAGCTTAGGACTAGCGGGAACCTACTCCTACAATGAGCAGTTCTTC. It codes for CASSLGLAGTYSYNEQFF.

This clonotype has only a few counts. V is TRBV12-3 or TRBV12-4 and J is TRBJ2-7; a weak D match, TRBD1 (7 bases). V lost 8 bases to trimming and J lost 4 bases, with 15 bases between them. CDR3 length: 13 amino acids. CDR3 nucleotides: TGTGCCAGCTCCGGAGGGGACAGATACGAGCAGTACTTC. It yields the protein CASSGGDRYEQYF.

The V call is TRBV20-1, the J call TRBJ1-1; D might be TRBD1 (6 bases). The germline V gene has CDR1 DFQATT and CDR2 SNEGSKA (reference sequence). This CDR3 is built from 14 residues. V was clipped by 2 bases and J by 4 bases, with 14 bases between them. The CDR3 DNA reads TGCAGTGCTAGACTAACAGGGAGGAGCACTGAAGCTTTCTTT. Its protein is CSARLTGRSTEAFF.

The CDR3 nucleotides are TGTGCCAGCAGCTTAATTACAGACCAAGAGACCCAGTACTTC. This codes for CASSLITDQETQYF. The J gene is TRBJ2-5, the V gene TRBV13, with no clear D. V was clipped by 2 bases and J by 0 bases, with 7 bases between them. Germline-derived CDR1 and CDR2 are PRHDT and FYEKMQ (reference sequence). The CDR3 is 14 amino acids.

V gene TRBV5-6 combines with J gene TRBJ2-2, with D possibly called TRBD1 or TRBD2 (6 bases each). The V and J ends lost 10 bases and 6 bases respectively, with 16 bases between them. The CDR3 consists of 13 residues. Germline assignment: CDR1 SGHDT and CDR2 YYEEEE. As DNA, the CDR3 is TGTGCCTCGTTGGAGGGGGGTGCCGGGGAGCTGTTTTTT. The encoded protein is CASLEGGAGELFF.

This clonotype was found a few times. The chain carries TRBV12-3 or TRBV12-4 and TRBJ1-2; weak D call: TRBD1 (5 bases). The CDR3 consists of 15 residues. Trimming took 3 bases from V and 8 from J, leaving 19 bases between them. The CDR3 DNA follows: TGTGCCAGCAGTTTTAACTCAGGGAGAAGAGGGGGCTACACCTTC. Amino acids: CASSFNSGRRGGYTF.

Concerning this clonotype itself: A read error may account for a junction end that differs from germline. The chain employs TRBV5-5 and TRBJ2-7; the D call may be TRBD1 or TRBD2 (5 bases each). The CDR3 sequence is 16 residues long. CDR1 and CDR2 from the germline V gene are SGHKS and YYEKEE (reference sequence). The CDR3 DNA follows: TGTGCCAGTAGCTCCGGGACCAGGAGCTCCTACAATGAGCAGTACTTC. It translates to CASSSGTRSSYNEQYF.

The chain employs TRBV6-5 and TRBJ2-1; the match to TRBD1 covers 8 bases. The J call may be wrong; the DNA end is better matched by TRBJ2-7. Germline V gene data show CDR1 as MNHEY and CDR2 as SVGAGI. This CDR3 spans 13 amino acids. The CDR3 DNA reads TGTGCCAGCAGTTCAGGGGGCGACGCCGAGCAGTACTTC. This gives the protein CASSSGGDAEQYF.

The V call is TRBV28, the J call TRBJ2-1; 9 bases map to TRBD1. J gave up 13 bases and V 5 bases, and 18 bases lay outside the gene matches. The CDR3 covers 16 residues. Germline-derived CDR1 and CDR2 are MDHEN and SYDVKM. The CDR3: CASSPQQGARQETQFF. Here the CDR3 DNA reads TGTGCCAGCAGTCCCCAACAGGGGGCCAGACAAGAGACCCAGTTCTTC.

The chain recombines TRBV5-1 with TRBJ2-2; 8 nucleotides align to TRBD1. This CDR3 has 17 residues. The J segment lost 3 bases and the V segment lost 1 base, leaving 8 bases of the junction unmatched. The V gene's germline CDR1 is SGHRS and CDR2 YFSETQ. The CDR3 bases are TGCGCCAGCAGCTTGCAAGGACAGGGAAGGGACACCGGGGAGCTGTTTTTT. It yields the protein CASSLQGQGRDTGELFF.

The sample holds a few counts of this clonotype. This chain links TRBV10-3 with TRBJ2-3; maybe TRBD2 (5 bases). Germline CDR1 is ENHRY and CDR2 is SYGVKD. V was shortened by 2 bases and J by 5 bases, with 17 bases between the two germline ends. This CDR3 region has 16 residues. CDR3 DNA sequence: TGTGCCATCAGTGAGGCATTAGCGTCAGTAGTAGATACGCAGTATTTT. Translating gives CAISEALASVVDTQYF.

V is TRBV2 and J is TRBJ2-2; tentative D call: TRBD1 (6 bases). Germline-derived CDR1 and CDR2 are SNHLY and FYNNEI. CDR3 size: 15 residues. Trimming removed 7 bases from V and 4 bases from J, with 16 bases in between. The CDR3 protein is CASKVGATTTGELFF. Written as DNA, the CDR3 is TGTGCCAGCAAGGTGGGGGCGACGACCACCGGGGAGCTGTTTTTT.

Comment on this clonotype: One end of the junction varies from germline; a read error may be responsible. The CDR3 protein is CASSLGLAGRYTGELFF. The CDR3 DNA is TGTGCTAGCAGCCTCGGACTAGCGGGGAGATACACCGGGGAGCTGTTTTTT. The rearrangement links TRBV7-7 to TRBJ2-2; 12 bases match TRBD2. The CDR3 is made up of 17 amino acids. Germline CDR1 and CDR2: SSHAT and FNYEAQ (reference sequence).

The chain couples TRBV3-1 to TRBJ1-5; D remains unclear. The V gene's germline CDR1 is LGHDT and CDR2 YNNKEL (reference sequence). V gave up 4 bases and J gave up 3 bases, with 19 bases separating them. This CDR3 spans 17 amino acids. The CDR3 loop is CASSLSSTLRPNQPQHF. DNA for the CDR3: TGTGCCAGCAGCCTTTCGTCCACTCTCCGGCCCAATCAGCCCCAGCATTTT.

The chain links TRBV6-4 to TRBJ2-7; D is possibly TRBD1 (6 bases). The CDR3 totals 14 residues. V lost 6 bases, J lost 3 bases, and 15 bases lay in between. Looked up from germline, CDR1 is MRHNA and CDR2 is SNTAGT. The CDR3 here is CASSVRQDHYEQYF. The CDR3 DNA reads TGTGCCAGCAGCGTCCGACAGGATCACTACGAGCAGTACTTC.

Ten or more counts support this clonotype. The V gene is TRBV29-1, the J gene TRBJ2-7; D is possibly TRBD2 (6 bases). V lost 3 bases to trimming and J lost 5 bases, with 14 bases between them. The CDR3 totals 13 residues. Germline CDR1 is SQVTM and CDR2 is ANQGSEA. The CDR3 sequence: CSVERDSPNEQYF. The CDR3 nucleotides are TGCAGCGTTGAGCGGGACTCTCCGAACGAGCAGTACTTC.

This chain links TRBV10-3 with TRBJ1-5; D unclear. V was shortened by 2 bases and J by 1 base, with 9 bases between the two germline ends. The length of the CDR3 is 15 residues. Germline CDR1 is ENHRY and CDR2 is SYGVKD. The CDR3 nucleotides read TGTGCCATCAGTGAGGGTAAGGAGAGCAATCAGCCCCAGCATTTT. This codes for CAISEGKESNQPQHF.